In its sample, the clone carrying this TCR beta chain was seen a few times. Its target is not known. CDR3 size: 11 residues. CDR1 is SGHNT, CDR2 YYREEE, per germline (reference sequence). With 2 bases removed from V and 8 bases from J, the gap between germline ends came to 8 bases. Specified time point: week 5, during vaccination. With topical imiquimod, each dose of the vaccine consisted of 300 ug of mutant IDH1 20-mer peptide. Assay used: immunoSEQ multiplex PCR; TCRdb lists only in-frame clones, some missing. The sample carries about 25,000 clones, about three quarters recorded once. This record belongs to a study of a mutant IDH1 vaccine in newly diagnosed glioma. Study summary: At weeks 1, 3, 5, 7, 11, 15, 19 and 23, patients received a vaccination, eight in all.

This specimen was PBMCs, taken from a glioma patient whose treatment included an IDH1 peptide vaccine. V and J are TRBV5-4 and TRBJ2-7, with unresolved D. This TCR was sampled from a middle-aged man with glioma. CDR3 protein: CASSFQDQQYF. For the CDR3, the DNA is TGTGCCAGCAGCTTTCAGGATCAGCAGTACTTC.